What follows are 5 T cell receptor beta chains derived from one specimen sequenced in a study of CD8+CD57+ T cells in acquired aplastic anemia. Those patients picked for sequencing had displayed CD8+CD57+ cell expansion on flow cytometry. TCR beta VDJ and CDR3 profiles were obtained from a genomic DNA template. One entry per CDR3 protein, called by TCRdb with MiXCR from the reads. The data show a few hundred thousand distinct CDR3 sequences, approximately 58% seen once. Sample: sorted CD4+, CD8+, or CD8+CD57+ T cells (not recorded which) from PBMCs. The source of these receptors is a human donor with aplastic anemia.

This clonotype appeared many times. This chain connects TRBV2 to TRBJ2-5; 10 bases align to TRBD1. Trimming cost V 1 base and J 4 bases; bases outside gene matches: 6. The CDR3 contains 16 residues. In germline, CDR1 is SNHLY, CDR2 FYNNEI. The CDR3 here is CASSEGGQGIGETQYF. The CDR3, as DNA: TGTGCCAGCAGTGAAGGGGGACAGGGGATCGGAGAGACCCAGTACTTC.

This clonotype was picked up many times. J is TRBJ2-3 and V is TRBV5-1; D may be TRBD2 (6 bases). Germline CDR1 SGHRS, CDR2 YFSETQ. There are 15 residues in the CDR3. The germline V and J ends were trimmed by 0 bases and 1 base, with 9 bases remaining between them. The CDR3 nucleotides are TGCGCCAGCAGCTTGGGGGGGGTCGGCACAGATACGCAGTATTTT. Its translation: CASSLGGVGTDTQYF.

The rearrangement uses TRBV25-1 and TRBJ2-7; unclear D gene. Trimming removed 6 bases from V and 5 bases from J, with 17 bases in between. This CDR3 is 14 amino acids long. The V gene's germline CDR1 is MGHDK and CDR2 SYGVNS. CDR3 DNA: TGTGCCAGCAGCCCCCTGGAAGTAGGCCACGAGCAGTACTTC. Its translation is CASSPLEVGHEQYF.

V is TRBV29-1 and J is TRBJ2-5, with D possibly being TRBD1 (8 bases). CDR1 and CDR2 from the germline V gene are SQVTM and ANQGSEA. Trimming cost V 5 bases and J 4 bases, with 17 bases left between them. The CDR3 is 14 amino acids. As DNA, the CDR3 is TGCAGCGTTACACAGGGGGGGGCGGGAGAGACCCAGTACTTC. As protein: CSVTQGGAGETQYF.

The rearrangement uses TRBV7-8 and TRBJ1-4; perhaps TRBD1 as D (5 bases). Germline loops: CDR1 SGHVS, CDR2 FQNEAQ. Deletions cut 5 bases from V and 8 bases from J, with 15 bases between. The CDR3 contains 14 residues. CDR3 residues: CASSHGTLREKLFF. As DNA, the CDR3 is TGTGCCAGCAGCCACGGGACTCTGAGGGAAAAACTGTTTTTT.